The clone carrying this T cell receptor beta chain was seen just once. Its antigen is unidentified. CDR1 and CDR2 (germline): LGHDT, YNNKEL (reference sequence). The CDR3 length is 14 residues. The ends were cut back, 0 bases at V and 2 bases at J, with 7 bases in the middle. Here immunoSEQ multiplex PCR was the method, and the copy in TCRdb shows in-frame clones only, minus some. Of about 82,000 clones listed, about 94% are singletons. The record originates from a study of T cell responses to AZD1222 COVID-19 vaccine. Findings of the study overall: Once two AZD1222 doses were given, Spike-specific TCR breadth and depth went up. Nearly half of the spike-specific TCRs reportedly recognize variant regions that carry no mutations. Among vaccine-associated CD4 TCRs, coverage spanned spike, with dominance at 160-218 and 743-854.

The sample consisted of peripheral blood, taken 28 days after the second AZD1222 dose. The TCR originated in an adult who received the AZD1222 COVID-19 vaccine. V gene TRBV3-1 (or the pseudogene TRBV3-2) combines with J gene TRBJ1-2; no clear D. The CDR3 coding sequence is TGTGCCAGCAGCCAAGATTCTGCAAACTATGGCTACACCTTC. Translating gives CASSQDSANYGYTF.